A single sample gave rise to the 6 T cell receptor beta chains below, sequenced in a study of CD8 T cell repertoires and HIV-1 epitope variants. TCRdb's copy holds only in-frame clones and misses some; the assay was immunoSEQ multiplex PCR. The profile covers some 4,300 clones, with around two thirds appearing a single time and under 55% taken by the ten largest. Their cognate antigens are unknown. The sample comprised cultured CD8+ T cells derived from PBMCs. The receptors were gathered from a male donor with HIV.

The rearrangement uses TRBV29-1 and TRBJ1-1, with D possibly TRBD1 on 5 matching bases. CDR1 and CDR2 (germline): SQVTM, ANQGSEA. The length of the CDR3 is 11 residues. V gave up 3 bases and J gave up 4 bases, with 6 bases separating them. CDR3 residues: CSVEGGTEAFF. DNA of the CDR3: TGCAGCGTTGAGGGGGGCACTGAAGCTTTCTTT.

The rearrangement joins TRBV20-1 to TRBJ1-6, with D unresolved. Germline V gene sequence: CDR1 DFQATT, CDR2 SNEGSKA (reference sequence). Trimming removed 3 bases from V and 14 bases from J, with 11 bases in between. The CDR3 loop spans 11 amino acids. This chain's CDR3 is CSARDPQALHF. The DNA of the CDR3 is TGCAGTGCTAGGGACCCTCAAGCCCTCCACTTT.

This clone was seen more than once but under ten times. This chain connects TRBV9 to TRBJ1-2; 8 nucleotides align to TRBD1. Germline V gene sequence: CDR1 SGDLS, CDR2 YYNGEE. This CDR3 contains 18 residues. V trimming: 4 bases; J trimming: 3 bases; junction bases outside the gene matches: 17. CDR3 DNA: TGTGCCAGCAGCAGTATCCGGACGCAGGGGGCGGGTGACTATGGCTACACCTTC. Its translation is CASSSIRTQGAGDYGYTF.

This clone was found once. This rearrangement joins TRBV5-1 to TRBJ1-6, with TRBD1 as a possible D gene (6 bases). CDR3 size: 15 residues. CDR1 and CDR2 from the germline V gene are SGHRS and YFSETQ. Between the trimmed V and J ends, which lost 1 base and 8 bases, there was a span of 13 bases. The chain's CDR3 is CASSLLPGADSPLHF. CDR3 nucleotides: TGCGCCAGCAGCTTGCTCCCGGGGGCAGATTCACCCCTCCACTTT.

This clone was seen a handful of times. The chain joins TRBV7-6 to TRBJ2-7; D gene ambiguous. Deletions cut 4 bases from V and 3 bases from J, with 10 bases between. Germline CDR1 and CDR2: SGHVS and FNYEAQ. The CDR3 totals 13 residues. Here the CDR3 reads CASSSTEVYEQYF. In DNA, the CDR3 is TGTGCCAGCAGCTCCACAGAGGTCTACGAGCAGTACTTC.

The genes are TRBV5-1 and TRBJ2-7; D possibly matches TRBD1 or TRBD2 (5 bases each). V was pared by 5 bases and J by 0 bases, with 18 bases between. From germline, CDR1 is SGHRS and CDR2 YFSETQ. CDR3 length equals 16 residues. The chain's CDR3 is CASREAGTSSSYEQYF. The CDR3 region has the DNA TGCGCCAGCAGGGAAGCCGGGACCAGTAGCTCCTACGAGCAGTACTTC.